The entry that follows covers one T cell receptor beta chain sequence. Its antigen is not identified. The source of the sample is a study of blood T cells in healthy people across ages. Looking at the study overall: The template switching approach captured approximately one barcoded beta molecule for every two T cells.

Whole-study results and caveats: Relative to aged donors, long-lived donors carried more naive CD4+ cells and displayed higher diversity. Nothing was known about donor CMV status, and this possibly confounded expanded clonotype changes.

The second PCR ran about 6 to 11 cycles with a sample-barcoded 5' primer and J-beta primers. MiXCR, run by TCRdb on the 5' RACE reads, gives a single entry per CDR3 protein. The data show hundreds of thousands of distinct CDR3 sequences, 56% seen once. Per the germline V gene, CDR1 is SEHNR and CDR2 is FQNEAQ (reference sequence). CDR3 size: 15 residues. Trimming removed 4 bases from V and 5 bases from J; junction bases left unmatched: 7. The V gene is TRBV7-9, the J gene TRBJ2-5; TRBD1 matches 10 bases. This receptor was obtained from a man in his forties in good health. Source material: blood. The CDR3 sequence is CASSSTGGARETQYF. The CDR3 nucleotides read TGTGCCAGCAGCTCGACAGGGGGCGCAAGGGAGACCCAGTACTTC.